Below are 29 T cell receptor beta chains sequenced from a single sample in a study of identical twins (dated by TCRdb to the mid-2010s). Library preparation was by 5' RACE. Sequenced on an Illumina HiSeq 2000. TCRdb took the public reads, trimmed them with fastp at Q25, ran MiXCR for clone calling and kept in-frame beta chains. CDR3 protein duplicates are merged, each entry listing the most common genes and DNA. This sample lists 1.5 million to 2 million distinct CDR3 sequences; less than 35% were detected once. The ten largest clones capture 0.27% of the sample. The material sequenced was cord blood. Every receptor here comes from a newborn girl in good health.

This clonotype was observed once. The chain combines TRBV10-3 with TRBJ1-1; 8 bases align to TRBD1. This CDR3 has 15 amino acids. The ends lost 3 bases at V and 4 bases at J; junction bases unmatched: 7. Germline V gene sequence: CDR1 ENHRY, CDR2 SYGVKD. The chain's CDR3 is CAISDMGQEGTEAFF. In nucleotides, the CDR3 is TGTGCCATCAGTGATATGGGACAGGAAGGCACTGAAGCTTTCTTT.

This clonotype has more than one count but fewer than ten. The CDR3 DNA reads TGTGCCAGCAGCTGGAGGACAGGGGGCATCCATGAGCAGTTCTTC. Translation: CASSWRTGGIHEQFF. J is TRBJ2-1 and V is TRBV5-5, with 11 bases lining up with TRBD1. The CDR3 is 15 amino acids. CDR1 and CDR2 (germline): SGHKS, YYEKEE (reference sequence). Trimming removed 3 bases from V and 8 bases from J; junction bases left unmatched: 7.

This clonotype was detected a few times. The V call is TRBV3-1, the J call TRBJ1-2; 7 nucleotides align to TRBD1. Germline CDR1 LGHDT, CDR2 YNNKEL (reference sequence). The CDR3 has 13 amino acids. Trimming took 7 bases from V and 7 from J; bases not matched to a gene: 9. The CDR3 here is CASNGDSAAGYTF. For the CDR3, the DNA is TGTGCCAGCAATGGGGACAGTGCAGCTGGCTACACCTTC. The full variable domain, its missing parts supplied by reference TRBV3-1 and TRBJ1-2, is DTAVSQTPKYLVTQMGNDKSIKCEQNLGHDTMYWYKQDSKKFLKIMFSYNNKELIINETVPNRFSPKSPDKAHLNLHINSLELGDSAVYFCASNGDSAAGYTFGSGTRLTVV.

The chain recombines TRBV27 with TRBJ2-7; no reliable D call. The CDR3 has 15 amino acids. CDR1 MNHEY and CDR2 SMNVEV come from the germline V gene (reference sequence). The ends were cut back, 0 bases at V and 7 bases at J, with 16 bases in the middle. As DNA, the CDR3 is TGTGCCAGCAGTTTATCGGGCGAGAGGTTCAATGAGCAGTACTTC. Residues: CASSLSGERFNEQYF.

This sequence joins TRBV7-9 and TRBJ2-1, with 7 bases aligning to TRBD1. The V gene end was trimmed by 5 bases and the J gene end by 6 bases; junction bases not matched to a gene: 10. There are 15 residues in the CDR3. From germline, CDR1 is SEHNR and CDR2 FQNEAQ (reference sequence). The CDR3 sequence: CASSLIDRESNEQFF. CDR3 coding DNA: TGTGCCAGCAGCCTAATAGACAGGGAGAGCAATGAGCAGTTCTTC.

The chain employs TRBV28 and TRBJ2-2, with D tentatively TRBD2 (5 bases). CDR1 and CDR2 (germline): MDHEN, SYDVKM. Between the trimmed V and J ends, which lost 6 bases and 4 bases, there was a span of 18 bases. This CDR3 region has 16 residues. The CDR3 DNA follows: TGTGCCAGCAGCCACCCCGTGAGGGTAGGCACCGGGGAGCTGTTTTTT. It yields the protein CASSHPVRVGTGELFF.

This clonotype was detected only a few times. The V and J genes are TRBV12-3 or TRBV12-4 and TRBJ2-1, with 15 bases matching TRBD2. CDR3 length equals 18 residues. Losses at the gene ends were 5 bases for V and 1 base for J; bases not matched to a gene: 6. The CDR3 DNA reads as TGTGCCAGCAGTCCGACGGGACTAGCGGGGGGTTCCTACAATGAGCAGTTCTTC. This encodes CASSPTGLAGGSYNEQFF.

The DNA for the CDR3 is TGTGCCAGCAGCCAAAGCGGACTAGCGGGAGACCGTGGAGATACGCAGTATTTT. Translated, it gives CASSQSGLAGDRGDTQYF. The chain links TRBV4-2 to TRBJ2-3; 13 nucleotides line up with TRBD2. Germline CDR1 reads LGHNA; CDR2 reads YNFKEQ. Unmatched junction bases numbered 10, after V lost 2 bases and J lost 5 bases. This CDR3 contains 18 residues.

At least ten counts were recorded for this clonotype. DNA of the CDR3: TGTGCCAGCAGCCCCTTCGGACTGGAGGGTACAGATACGCAGTATTTT. Protein product: CASSPFGLEGTDTQYF. The gene calls are TRBV13 and TRBJ2-3; the D gene is possibly TRBD2 (6 bases). Germline CDR1 PRHDT, CDR2 FYEKMQ (reference sequence). This CDR3 has 16 residues. V dropped 5 bases and J dropped 3 bases, with 18 bases sitting between them.

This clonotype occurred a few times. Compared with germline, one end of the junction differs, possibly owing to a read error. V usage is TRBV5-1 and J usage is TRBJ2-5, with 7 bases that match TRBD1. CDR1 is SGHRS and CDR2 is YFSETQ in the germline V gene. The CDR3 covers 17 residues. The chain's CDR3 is CAGSLVPMTGREETQYF. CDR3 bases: TGCGCCGGCAGCTTGGTACCCATGACAGGGCGAGAAGAGACCCAGTACTTC.

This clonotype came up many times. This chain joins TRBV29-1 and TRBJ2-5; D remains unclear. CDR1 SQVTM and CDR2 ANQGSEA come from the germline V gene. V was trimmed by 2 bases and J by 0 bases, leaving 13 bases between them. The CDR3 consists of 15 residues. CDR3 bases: TGCAGCGTTGAAAATGGGAATGGATACCAAGAGACCCAGTACTTC. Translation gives CSVENGNGYQETQYF.

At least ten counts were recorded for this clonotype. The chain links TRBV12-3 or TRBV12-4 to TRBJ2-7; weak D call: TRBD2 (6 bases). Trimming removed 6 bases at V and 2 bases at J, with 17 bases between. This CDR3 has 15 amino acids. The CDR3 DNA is TGTGCCAGCAGCCCTACCGGGACTCTCCCCTACGAGCAGTACTTC. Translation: CASSPTGTLPYEQYF.

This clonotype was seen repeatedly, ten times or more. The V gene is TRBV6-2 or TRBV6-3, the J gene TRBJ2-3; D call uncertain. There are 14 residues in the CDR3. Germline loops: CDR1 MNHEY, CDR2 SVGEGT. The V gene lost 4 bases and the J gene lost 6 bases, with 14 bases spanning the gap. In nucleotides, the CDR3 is TGTGCCAGCAGTTTACGGACGGAAAGGGATACGCAGTATTTT. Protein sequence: CASSLRTERDTQYF.

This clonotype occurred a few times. The CDR3 coding sequence is TGTGCCAGCAGCCTCGACAGACGGAGCAATCAGCCCCAGCATTTT. Its translation is CASSLDRRSNQPQHF. The chain recombines TRBV27 with TRBJ1-5, with D possibly TRBD1 on 5 matching bases. Germline assignment: CDR1 MNHEY and CDR2 SMNVEV (reference sequence). The CDR3 covers 15 residues. V gave up 6 bases and J gave up 1 base, with 13 bases separating them.

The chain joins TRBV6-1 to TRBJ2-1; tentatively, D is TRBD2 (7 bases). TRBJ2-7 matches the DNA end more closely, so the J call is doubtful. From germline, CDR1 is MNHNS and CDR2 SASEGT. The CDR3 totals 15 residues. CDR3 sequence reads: CASTQRGGSYNEQYF. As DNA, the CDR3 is TGTGCCAGCACCCAAAGGGGGGGCTCCTACAATGAGCAGTACTTC.

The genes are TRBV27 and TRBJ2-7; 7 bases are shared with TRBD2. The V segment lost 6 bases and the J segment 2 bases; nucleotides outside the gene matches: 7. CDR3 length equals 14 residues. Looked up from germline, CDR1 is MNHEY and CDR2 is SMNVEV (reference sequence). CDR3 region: CASSRGVLPYEQYF. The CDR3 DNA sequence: TGTGCCAGCAGCCGGGGGGTTCTACCCTACGAGCAGTACTTC.

In DNA, the CDR3 is TGTGCCACCCGACAGGGGGGTGAGACCCAGTTCTTC. This encodes CATRQGGETQFF. The V gene is TRBV6-1, the J gene TRBJ2-1, with TRBD1 identical over 9 bases. J gave up 13 bases and V 10 bases, and 11 bases lay outside the gene matches. Germline values: CDR1 MNHNS, CDR2 SASEGT. This CDR3 has 12 residues.

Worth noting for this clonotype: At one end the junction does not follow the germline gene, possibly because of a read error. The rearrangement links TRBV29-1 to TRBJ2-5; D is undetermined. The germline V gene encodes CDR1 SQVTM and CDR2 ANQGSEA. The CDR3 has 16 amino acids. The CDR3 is CSVSGSPLSPQEAQYF. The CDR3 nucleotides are TGCAGCGTCTCCGGGTCCCCTCTTTCCCCCCAAGAGGCCCAGTACTTC.

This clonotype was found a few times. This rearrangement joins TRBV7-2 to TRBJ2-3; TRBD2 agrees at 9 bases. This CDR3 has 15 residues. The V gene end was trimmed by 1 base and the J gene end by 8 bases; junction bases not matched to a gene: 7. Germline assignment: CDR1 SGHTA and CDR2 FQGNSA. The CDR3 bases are TGTGCCAGCAGCTTAGTCCTAGCGGGGCCGGGTACGCAGTATTTT. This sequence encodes CASSLVLAGPGTQYF. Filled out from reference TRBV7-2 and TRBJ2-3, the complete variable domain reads GAGVSQSPSNKVTEKGKDVELRCDPISGHTALYWYRQSLGQGLEFLIYFQGNSAPDKSGLPSDRFSAERTGGSVSTLTIQRTQQEDSAVYLCASSLVLAGPGTQYFGPGTRLTVL.

The CDR3 protein is CASSQASGATQYF. CDR3 sequence (DNA): TGTGCCAGCAGCCAAGCTAGCGGAGCCACGCAGTACTTC. The V and J genes are TRBV3-1 and TRBJ2-7, with TRBD2 matching 7 bases. V shed 1 base, J shed 9 bases, and the junction held 6 bases outside the gene matches. Germline V gene lookup returns CDR1 LGHDT and CDR2 YNNKEL (reference sequence). This CDR3 comprises 13 residues.

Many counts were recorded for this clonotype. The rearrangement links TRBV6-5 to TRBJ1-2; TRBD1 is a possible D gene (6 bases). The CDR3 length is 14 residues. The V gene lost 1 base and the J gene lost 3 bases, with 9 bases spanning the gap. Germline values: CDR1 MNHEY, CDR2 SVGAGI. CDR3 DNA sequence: TGTGCCAGCAGTTACTTAGCAGGGGACTATGGCTACACCTTC. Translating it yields CASSYLAGDYGYTF.

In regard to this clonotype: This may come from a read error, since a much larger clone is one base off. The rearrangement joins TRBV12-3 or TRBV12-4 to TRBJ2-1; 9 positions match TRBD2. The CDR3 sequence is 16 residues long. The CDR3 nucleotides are TGTGCCAGCAGTTTAGGGGGACTAGCCCTATACAATGAGCGGTTCTTC. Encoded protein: CASSLGGLALYNERFF.

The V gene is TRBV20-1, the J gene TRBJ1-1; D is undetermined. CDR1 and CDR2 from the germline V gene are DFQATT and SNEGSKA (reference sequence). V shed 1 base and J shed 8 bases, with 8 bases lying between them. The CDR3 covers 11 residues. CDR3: CSARVPLEAFF. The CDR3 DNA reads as TGCAGTGCTAGAGTCCCCCTCGAAGCTTTCTTT.

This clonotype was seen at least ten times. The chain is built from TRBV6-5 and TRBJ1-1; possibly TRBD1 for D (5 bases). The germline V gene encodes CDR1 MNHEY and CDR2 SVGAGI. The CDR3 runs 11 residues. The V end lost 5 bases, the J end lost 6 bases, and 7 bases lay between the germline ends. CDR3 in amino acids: CASSRGAEAFF. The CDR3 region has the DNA TGTGCCAGCAGTCGGGGGGCTGAAGCTTTCTTT.

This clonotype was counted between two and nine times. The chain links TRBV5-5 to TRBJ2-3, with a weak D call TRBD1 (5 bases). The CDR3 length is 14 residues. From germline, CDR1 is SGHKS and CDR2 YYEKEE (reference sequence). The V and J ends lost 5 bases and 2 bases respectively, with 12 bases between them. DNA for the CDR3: TGTGCCAGCAGGACAGATCCTTTCACAGATACGCAGTATTTT. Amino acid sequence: CASRTDPFTDTQYF.

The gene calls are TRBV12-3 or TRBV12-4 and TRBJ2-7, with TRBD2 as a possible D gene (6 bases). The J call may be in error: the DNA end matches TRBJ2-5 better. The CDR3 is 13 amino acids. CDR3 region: CASSWTTEETQYF. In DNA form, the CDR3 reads TGTGCCAGCAGCTGGACTACCGAAGAGACCCAGTACTTC.

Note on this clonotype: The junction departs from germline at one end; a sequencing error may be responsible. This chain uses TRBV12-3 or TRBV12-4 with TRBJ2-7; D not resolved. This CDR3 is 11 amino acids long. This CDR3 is CSSSLDYEQYF. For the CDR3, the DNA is TGTTCCAGCAGTCTTGACTACGAGCAGTACTTC.

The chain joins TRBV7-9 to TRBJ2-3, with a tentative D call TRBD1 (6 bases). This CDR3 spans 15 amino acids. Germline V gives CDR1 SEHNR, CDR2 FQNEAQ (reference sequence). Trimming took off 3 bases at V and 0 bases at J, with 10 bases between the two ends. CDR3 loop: CASSFGTKSTDTQYF. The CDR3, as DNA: TGTGCCAGCAGCTTCGGGACAAAAAGCACAGATACGCAGTATTTT.

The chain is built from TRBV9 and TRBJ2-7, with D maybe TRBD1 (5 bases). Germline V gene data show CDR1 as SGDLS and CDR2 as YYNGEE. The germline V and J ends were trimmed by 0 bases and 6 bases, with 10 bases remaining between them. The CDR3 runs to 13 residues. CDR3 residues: CASSVDAGREQYF. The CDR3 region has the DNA TGTGCCAGCAGCGTAGATGCAGGGCGCGAGCAGTACTTC.